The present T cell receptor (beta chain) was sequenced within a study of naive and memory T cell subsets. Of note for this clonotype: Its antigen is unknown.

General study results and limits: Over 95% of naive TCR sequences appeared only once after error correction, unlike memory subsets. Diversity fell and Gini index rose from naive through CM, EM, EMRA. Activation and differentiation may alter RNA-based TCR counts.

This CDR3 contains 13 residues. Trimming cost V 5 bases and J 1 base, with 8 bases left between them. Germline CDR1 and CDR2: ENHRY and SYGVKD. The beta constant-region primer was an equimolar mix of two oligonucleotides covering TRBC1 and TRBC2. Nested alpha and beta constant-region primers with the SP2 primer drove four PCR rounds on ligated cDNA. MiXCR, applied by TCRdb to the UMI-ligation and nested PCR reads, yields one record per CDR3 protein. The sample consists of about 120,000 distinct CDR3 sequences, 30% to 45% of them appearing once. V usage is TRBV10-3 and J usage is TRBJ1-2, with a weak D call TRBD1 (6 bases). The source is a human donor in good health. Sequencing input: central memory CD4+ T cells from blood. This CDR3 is CAISRDNNYGYTF. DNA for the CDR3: TGTGCCATCAGTCGGGACAATAACTATGGCTACACCTTC.